Listed below are T cell receptor beta chains from one sample, sequenced in a study of T cell responses to AZD1222 COVID-19 vaccine. Profiled with immunoSEQ multiplex PCR; TCRdb holds only in-frame clones, not every one. Of about 110,000 clones listed, about 82% are singletons. The source was peripheral blood, collected on day 0 of AZD1222 vaccination. The receptors come from an adult in good health. Each CDR3 is given with its conserved first and last residue. A D gene is named only where the DNA matches it firmly. The listing skips clone size in some rows; elsewhere it reads once, few, many or a size class.

j_gene,abundance,v_gene,d_gene,CDR3aa,CDR3nt
TRBJ1-2,.,TRBV7-9,.,CASSLAGAGGYTF,TGTGCCAGCAGCTTAGCGGGGGCCGGAGGCTACACCTTC
TRBJ2-5,.,TRBV27,.,CASSLSPDRGAQYF,TGTGCCAGCAGTTTATCCCCAGATAGGGGGGCCCAGTACTTC
TRBJ1-1,.,TRBV28,.,CASSYGSGTEAFF,TGTGCCAGCAGTTACGGGAGTGGGACTGAAGCTTTCTTT
TRBJ1-6,.,TRBV9,.,CASGVEQGKSPLHF,TGTGCCAGCGGAGTAGAACAGGGAAAATCACCCCTCCACTTT
TRBJ2-5,.,TRBV7-6,.,CASSLVGDVETQYF,TGTGCCAGCAGCTTAGTTGGGGATGTGGAGACCCAGTACTTC
TRBJ1-5,once,TRBV4-1,.,CASSQGPGDQPQHF,TGCGCCAGCAGCCAAGGGCCAGGGGATCAGCCCCAGCATTTT
TRBJ1-2,.,TRBV7-2,TRBD1,CASSPRTDRANGYTF,TGTGCCAGCAGCCCCCGCACGGACAGGGCAAATGGCTACACCTTC
TRBJ1-5,.,TRBV4-1,.,CASSPGGGWQPQHF,TGCGCCAGCAGCCCCGGGGGAGGCTGGCAGCCCCAGCATTTT
TRBJ1-2,few,TRBV19,TRBD1,CASSGTANYGYTF,TGTGCCAGTAGTGGGACAGCTAACTATGGCTACACCTTC
TRBJ1-2,.,TRBV7-2,.,CASSPGTNSNYGYTF,TGTGCCAGCAGCCCCGGGACAAACTCTAACTATGGCTACACCTTC
TRBJ1-1,.,TRBV7-9,TRBD1,CASSPWTGRAFF,TGTGCCAGCAGCCCCTGGACAGGTCGGGCTTTCTTT
TRBJ2-5,.,TRBV19,TRBD1,CASSKYSGQGEETQYF,TGTGCCAGTAGTAAATACTCGGGACAGGGCGAAGAGACCCAGTACTTC
TRBJ2-2,.,TRBV19,.,CASSGGGAGELFF,TGTGCCAGTAGCGGGGGCGGTGCCGGGGAGCTGTTTTTT
TRBJ2-1,.,TRBV18,TRBD2,CASSPGTSGGPEQFF,TGTGCCAGCTCACCCGGGACTAGCGGGGGACCTGAGCAGTTCTTC
TRBJ1-5,.,TRBV18,.,CASAGTPNQPQHF,TGTGCCAGTGCCGGGACACCCAATCAGCCCCAGCATTTT
TRBJ1-1,.,TRBV7-2,TRBD1,CASSRQGGTEAFF,TGTGCCAGCAGCCGACAGGGCGGCACTGAAGCTTTCTTT
TRBJ2-1,few,TRBV7-9,TRBD1,CASSRPGQSYNEQFF,TGTGCCAGCAGTCGACCGGGACAGTCCTACAATGAGCAGTTCTTC
TRBJ2-5,.,TRBV6-5,.,CASSYSMAGGQETQYF,TGTGCCAGCAGTTACTCGATGGCCGGTGGCCAAGAGACCCAGTACTTC
TRBJ1-2,few,TRBV5-6,.,CASSLGQQLWEGYTF,TGTGCCAGCAGCTTGGGACAGCAACTTTGGGAGGGCTACACCTTC
TRBJ1-3,.,TRBV2,.,CASSDSRGNTIYF,TGTGCCAGCAGTGATTCACGCGGAAACACCATATATTTT
TRBJ2-2,.,TRBV4-2,TRBD1,CASSVEGQVNTGELFF,TGTGCCAGCAGCGTAGAGGGACAGGTGAACACCGGGGAGCTGTTTTTT
TRBJ2-3,.,TRBV24-1,TRBD2,CATTAGEITDTQYF,TGTGCCACCACGGCGGGAGAGATCACAGATACGCAGTATTTT
TRBJ1-1,.,TRBV7-7,.,CASSLGMLTEAFF,TGTGCCAGCAGCCTAGGGATGCTAACTGAAGCTTTCTTT
TRBJ1-1,few,TRBV4-2,.,CASSRTGSTEAFF,TGTGCCAGCAGCCGTACAGGTTCCACTGAAGCTTTCTTT
TRBJ2-1,.,TRBV21-1,.,CASSKLTALYNEQFF,TGTGCCAGCAGCAAATTGACCGCCCTCTACAATGAGCAGTTCTTC
TRBJ1-3,.,TRBV3-1/TRBV3-2,.,CASSQEWELGNTIYF,TGTGCCAGCAGCCAAGAATGGGAATTGGGAAACACCATATATTTT
TRBJ2-5,once,TRBV4-3,.,CASSQDVGRGETQYF,TGCGCCAGCAGCCAAGATGTGGGGCGGGGAGAGACCCAGTACTTC
TRBJ2-1,few,TRBV2,.,CASRGRIRSYNEQFF,TGTGCCAGCAGGGGGCGCATAAGGTCATACAATGAGCAGTTCTTC
TRBJ1-2,.,TRBV18,.,CASSQSDQTNYGYTF,TGTGCCAGCTCTCAATCCGATCAAACTAACTATGGCTACACCTTC
TRBJ2-7,.,TRBV14,.,CASSQTQYEQYF,TGTGCCAGCAGCCAGACACAATACGAGCAGTACTTC
TRBJ2-1,.,TRBV7-6,.,CASSSTATLYNEQFF,TGTGCCAGCAGTAGTACGGCGACCCTATACAATGAGCAGTTCTTC
TRBJ2-4,once,TRBV12-3/TRBV12-4,.,CASSDSFENIQYF,TGTGCCAGCAGCGACAGTTTTGAAAACATTCAGTACTTC
TRBJ1-3,.,TRBV28,.,CASSNLTGFVLVSGNTIYF,TGTGCCAGCAGCAATCTCACAGGGTTTGTACTGGTTTCTGGAAACACCATATATTTT
TRBJ2-7,.,TRBV2,TRBD2,CASSEGDYPYEQYF,TGTGCCAGCAGTGAAGGGGACTATCCCTACGAGCAGTACTTC
TRBJ2-7,once,TRBV6-5,.,CASSYRGNQDEQYF,TGTGCCAGCAGTTATAGGGGGAATCAGGACGAGCAGTACTTC
TRBJ1-2,once,TRBV25-1,TRBD1,CASSELDRGDGYTF,TGTGCCAGCAGTGAATTGGACAGGGGAGACGGCTACACCTTC
TRBJ1-5,.,TRBV19,.,CASRALGGRNQPQHF,TGTGCCAGTAGAGCCCTTGGGGGGCGTAATCAGCCCCAGCATTTT
TRBJ2-5,.,TRBV7-9,.,CASSLGTKETQYF,TGTGCCAGCAGCTTGGGGACCAAAGAGACCCAGTACTTC
TRBJ1-6,.,TRBV5-4,.,CASSPEGIFGSPLHF,TGTGCCAGCAGCCCCGAGGGGATTTTCGGTTCACCCCTCCACTTT
TRBJ1-1,few,TRBV3-1/TRBV3-2,.,CASSQDDSGTEAFF,TGTGCCAGCAGCCAAGACGATTCTGGGACTGAAGCTTTCTTT
TRBJ2-5,.,TRBV6-5,.,CASSPIQGETQYF,TGTGCCAGCAGTCCGATCCAGGGGGAGACCCAGTACTTC
TRBJ1-2,.,TRBV2,.,CASSPNYGYTF,TGTGCCAGCAGTCCCAACTATGGCTACACCTTC
TRBJ1-1,.,TRBV7-9,.,CASSLGGEDTEAFF,TGTGCCAGCAGCTTAGGAGGAGAGGACACTGAAGCTTTCTTT
TRBJ1-1,.,TRBV28,.,CASSSGVRVTEAFF,TGTGCCAGCAGTTCGGGGGTCAGAGTCACTGAAGCTTTCTTT
TRBJ2-3,.,TRBV21-1,.,CASSKGTKLRTDTQYF,TGTGCCAGCAGCAAGGGGACAAAACTTCGAACGGATACGCAGTATTTT
TRBJ1-5,.,TRBV5-6,.,CASSSATGDQPQHF,TGTGCCAGCAGTTCAGCCACGGGGGATCAGCCCCAGCATTTT
TRBJ1-2,.,TRBV3-1/TRBV3-2,.,CASSQDSGGYGYTF,TGTGCCAGCAGCCAAGATTCGGGTGGCTATGGCTACACCTTC
TRBJ2-5,.,TRBV24-1,TRBD2,CATSDPSGGGAQETQYF,TGTGCCACCAGTGACCCTTCGGGCGGGGGGGCCCAGGAGACCCAGTACTTC
TRBJ2-7,few,TRBV7-2,TRBD1,CASIRDRGSYEQYF,TGTGCCAGCATCCGGGACAGGGGGTCCTACGAGCAGTACTTC
TRBJ1-6,.,TRBV3-1/TRBV3-2,.,CASSLQGGNSPLHF,TGTGCCAGCAGCCTTCAGGGTGGCAATTCACCCCTCCACTTT
TRBJ1-1,.,TRBV6-5,.,CASRETEANTEAFF,TGTGCCAGCAGAGAGACAGAAGCGAACACTGAAGCTTTCTTT
TRBJ1-4,.,TRBV7-2,.,CASSSRGKQNEKLFF,TGTGCCAGCAGTTCGCGAGGGAAACAGAATGAAAAACTGTTTTTT
TRBJ1-1,.,TRBV6-5,.,CASRHREMNTEAFF,TGTGCCAGCAGACACAGGGAAATGAACACTGAAGCTTTCTTT
TRBJ2-6,.,TRBV15,TRBD1,CATSARQGGGSGANVLTF,TGTGCCACCAGCGCGAGACAGGGGGGCGGCTCTGGGGCCAACGTCCTGACTTTC